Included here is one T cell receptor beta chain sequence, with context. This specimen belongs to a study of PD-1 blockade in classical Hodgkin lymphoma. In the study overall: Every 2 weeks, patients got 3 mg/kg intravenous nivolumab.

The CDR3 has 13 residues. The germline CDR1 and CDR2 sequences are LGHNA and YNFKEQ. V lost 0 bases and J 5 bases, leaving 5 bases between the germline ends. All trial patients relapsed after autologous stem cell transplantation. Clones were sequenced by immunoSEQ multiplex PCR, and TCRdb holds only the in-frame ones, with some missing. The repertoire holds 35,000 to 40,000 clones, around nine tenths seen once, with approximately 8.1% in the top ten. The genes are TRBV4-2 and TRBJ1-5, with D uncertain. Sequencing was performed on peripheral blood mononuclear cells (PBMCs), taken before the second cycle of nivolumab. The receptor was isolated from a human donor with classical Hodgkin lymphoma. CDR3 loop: CASSQEADQPQHF. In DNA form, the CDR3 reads TGTGCCAGCAGCCAAGAAGCGGATCAGCCCCAGCATTTT.